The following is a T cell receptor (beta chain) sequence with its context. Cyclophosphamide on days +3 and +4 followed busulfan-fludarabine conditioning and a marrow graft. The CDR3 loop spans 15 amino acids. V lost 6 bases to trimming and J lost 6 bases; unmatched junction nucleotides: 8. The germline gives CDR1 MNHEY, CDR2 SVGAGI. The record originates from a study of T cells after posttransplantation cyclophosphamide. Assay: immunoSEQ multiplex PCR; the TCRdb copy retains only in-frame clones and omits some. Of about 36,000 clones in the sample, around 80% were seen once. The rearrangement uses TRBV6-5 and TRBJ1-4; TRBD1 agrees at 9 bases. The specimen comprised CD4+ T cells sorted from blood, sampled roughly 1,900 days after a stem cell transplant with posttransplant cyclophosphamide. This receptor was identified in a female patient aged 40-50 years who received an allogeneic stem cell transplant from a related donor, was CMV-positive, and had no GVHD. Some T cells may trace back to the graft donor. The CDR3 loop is CASSQTGTGYEKLFF. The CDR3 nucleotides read TGTGCCAGCAGCCAGACCGGGACAGGGTATGAAAAACTGTTTTTT.